Presented here are 11 T cell receptor beta chains from one specimen sequenced in a study of cytomegalovirus exposure and HLA in healthy donors. PCR involved 60 Vbeta and 13 Jbeta primers. Repertoires were generated with immunoSEQ multiplex PCR, while TCRdb's copy carries only in-frame clones and drops some. The repertoire holds about 190,000 clones, with 87% as singletons. Sequenced input: PBMCs. These receptors were taken from a man aged 25-45 years in good health and CMV-seronegative.

The chain carries TRBV21-1 and TRBJ2-3; the D segment call TRBD2 is taken from the table without a DNA check. TRBV21-1 is classified as a pseudogene. The CDR3 is 14 amino acids. This CDR3 reads CASTTTDCTDTQYF. CDR3 DNA sequence: TGTGCCAGCACCACGACGGACTGCACAGATACGCAGTATTTT.

On this clone: At the DNA level, this CDR3 is encoded by other sequences in the same sample as well. This chain links TRBV28 with TRBJ1-6, with 9 bases lining up with TRBD1. The CDR3 spans 14 residues. V lost 2 bases to trimming and J lost 13 bases; unmatched junction nucleotides: 6. Germline CDR1 is MDHEN and CDR2 is SYDVKM. The CDR3 coding sequence is TGTGCCAGCAGTTTAACAGGGGGCGCTTCGCCCCTCCACTTT. Translating gives CASSLTGGASPLHF.

This clone was seen a few times. V is TRBV11-3 and J is TRBJ2-2, with 9 bases aligning to TRBD1. The CDR3 runs 17 residues. The V and J ends lost 5 bases and 1 base, in that order; junction bases with no gene match: 8. The germline gives CDR1 SGHNT, CDR2 YENEEA. CDR3 sequence: CASSPSPGQGNTGELFF. The CDR3 DNA sequence: TGTGCCAGCAGCCCCTCGCCGGGACAGGGGAACACCGGGGAGCTGTTTTTT.

The rearrangement joins TRBV28 to TRBJ2-7; a possible D gene is TRBD2 (7 bases). The V and J ends lost 4 bases and 5 bases respectively, with 24 bases between them. Germline V gene lookup returns CDR1 MDHEN and CDR2 SYDVKM. The CDR3 runs 17 residues. CDR3 sequence reads: CASSSRATSGGGNEQYF. As DNA, the CDR3 is TGTGCCAGCAGTTCCCGCGCTACGTCGGGGGGCGGAAACGAGCAGTACTTC.

The gene calls are TRBV6-4 and TRBJ2-3, with 12 positions matching TRBD2. Germline lookup yields CDR1 MRHNA and CDR2 SNTAGT. V was clipped by 4 bases and J by 6 bases; unmatched bases: 5. The CDR3 spans 15 residues. CDR3 nucleotides: TGTGCCAGCAGTGTGACTAGCGGGGGTCGGGATACGCAGTATTTT. Protein product: CASSVTSGGRDTQYF.

The rearrangement joins TRBV6-1 to TRBJ2-7; D is possibly TRBD1 (5 bases). The CDR3 sequence is 14 residues long. V was clipped by 3 bases and J by 5 bases, with 14 bases between them. Germline V gene lookup returns CDR1 MNHNS and CDR2 SASEGT. The CDR3 DNA sequence: TGTGCCAGCAGTGAGGGCAGGGTTTACGACGAGCAGTACTTC. Its protein product is CASSEGRVYDEQYF.

This sequence joins TRBV6-4 and TRBJ1-1, with no clear D. V shed 1 base and J shed 0 bases, with 3 bases lying between them. Per the germline V gene, CDR1 is MRHNA and CDR2 is SNTAGT. The CDR3 runs 13 residues. The CDR3 DNA is TGTGCCAGCAGTGACTACTTGAACACTGAAGCTTTCTTT. This gives the protein CASSDYLNTEAFF.

CDR3 amino acids: CASSLDSLNYGYTF. CDR3 sequence (DNA): TGTGCCAGCAGTTTGGACTCTCTTAACTATGGCTACACCTTC. The rearrangement links TRBV28 to TRBJ1-2; D unresolved. The germline V gene encodes CDR1 MDHEN and CDR2 SYDVKM. The length of the CDR3 is 14 residues. V lost 3 bases to trimming and J lost 1 base, with 9 bases between them.

The rearrangement uses TRBV6-1 and TRBJ2-7; 10 nucleotides match TRBD2. The V gene end was trimmed by 0 bases and the J gene end by 5 bases; junction bases not matched to a gene: 7. The germline V gene encodes CDR1 MNHNS and CDR2 SASEGT. The CDR3 length is 16 residues. CDR3 coding DNA: TGTGCCAGCAGTGAAGCTGGTCTAGCGGGAGCTGACGAGCAGTACTTC. It codes for CASSEAGLAGADEQYF.

This clone was counted a single time. The V and J genes are TRBV11-1 and TRBJ2-1; 12 bases are a match to TRBD1. V lost 4 bases, J lost 13 bases, and 8 bases stayed unmatched. Germline-derived CDR1 and CDR2 are SGHAT and FQDESV (reference sequence). This CDR3 has 14 residues. The CDR3 coding sequence is TGTGCCAGCAGCTCGGGACAGGGGGCGTATAGTCAGTTCTTC. Translated, it gives CASSSGQGAYSQFF.

The V gene is TRBV28, the J gene TRBJ1-1; 11 nucleotides match TRBD1. V lost 1 base to trimming and J lost 4 bases; unmatched junction nucleotides: 2. The CDR3 extends over 15 amino acids. Germline V gives CDR1 MDHEN, CDR2 SYDVKM. CDR3 nucleotides: TGTGCCAGCAGTTTATTCGGGACAGGGGGCACTGAAGCTTTCTTT. Translating it yields CASSLFGTGGTEAFF.